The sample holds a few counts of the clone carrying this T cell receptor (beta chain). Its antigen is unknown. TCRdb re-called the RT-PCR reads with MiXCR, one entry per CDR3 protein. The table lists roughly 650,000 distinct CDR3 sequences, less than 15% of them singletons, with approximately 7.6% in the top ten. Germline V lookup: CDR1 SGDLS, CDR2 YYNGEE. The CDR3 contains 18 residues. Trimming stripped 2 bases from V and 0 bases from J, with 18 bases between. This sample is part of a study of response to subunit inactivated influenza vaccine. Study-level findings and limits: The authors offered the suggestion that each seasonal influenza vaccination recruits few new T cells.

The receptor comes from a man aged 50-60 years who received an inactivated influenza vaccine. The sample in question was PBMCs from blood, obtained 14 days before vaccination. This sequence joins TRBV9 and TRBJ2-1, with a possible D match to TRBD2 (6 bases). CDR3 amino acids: CASSVGPGLAHSYNEQFF. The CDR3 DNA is TGTGCCAGCAGCGTGGGACCCGGTCTAGCGCACTCCTACAATGAGCAGTTCTTC.